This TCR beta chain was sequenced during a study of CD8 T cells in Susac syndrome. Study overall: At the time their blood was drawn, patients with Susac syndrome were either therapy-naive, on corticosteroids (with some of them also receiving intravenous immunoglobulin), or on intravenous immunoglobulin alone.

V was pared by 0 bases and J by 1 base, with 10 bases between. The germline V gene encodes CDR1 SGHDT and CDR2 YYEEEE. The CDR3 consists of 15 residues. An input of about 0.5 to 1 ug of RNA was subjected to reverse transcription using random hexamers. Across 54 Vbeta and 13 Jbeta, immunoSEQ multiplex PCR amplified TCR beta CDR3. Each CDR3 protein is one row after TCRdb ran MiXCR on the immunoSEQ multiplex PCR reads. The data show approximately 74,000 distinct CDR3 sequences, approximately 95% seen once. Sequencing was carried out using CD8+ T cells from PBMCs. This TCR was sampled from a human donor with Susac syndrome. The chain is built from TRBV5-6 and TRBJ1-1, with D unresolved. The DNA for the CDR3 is TGTGCCAGCAGCTTGGGTGGGAACAGGAACACTGAAGCTTTCTTT. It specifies CASSLGGNRNTEAFF.